Listed below are T cell receptor beta chains from one sample, sequenced in a study of PD-1 blockade in classical Hodgkin lymphoma. Produced via immunoSEQ multiplex PCR; TCRdb's table is partial and in-frame only. The sample includes some 24,000 clones, approximately 65% seen only once; the top ten take roughly 27%. The material sequenced was peripheral blood mononuclear cells (PBMCs), taken before the fourth cycle of nivolumab. Source of these receptors: a human donor with classical Hodgkin lymphoma. CDR3s include the opening cysteine and the closing phenylalanine or tryptophan. D genes are given only for firm matches. Clone size is stated in some rows and not others, as once, few, many or a class when expanded.

CDR3 protein,CDR3 DNA,J gene,V gene,clone size,D gene
CASSLEGVGRYGYTF,TGTGCCAGCAGCTTAGAGGGGGTCGGTCGGTATGGCTACACCTTC,TRBJ1-2,TRBV7-2,.,.
CASSWRMNEQFF,TGTGCCAGCAGCTGGAGAATGAATGAGCAGTTCTTC,TRBJ2-1,TRBV7-2,.,.
CASSPGDRGGHEQYF,TGCGCCAGCAGTCCGGGGGACAGGGGTGGCCACGAGCAGTACTTC,TRBJ2-7,TRBV5-1,medium-sized,TRBD1
CASSFGDSSSYEQYF,TGTGCCAGCAGCTTCGGGGACAGCAGCTCCTACGAGCAGTACTTC,TRBJ2-7,TRBV11-2,.,TRBD1
CASSPRKASSGTDTQYF,TGTGCCAGCTCACCCCGCAAGGCATCCTCTGGCACAGATACGCAGTATTTT,TRBJ2-3,TRBV18,.,.
CASSLLGTDYGYTF,TGTGCCAGCAGTTTACTCGGGACAGACTATGGCTACACCTTC,TRBJ1-2,TRBV28,medium-sized,TRBD1
CAISERGDLLDYGYTF,TGTGCCATCAGTGAACGAGGGGACCTATTAGACTATGGCTACACCTTC,TRBJ1-2,TRBV10-3,.,.
CGTGSSVNSPLHF,TGTGGGACAGGGAGTAGTGTGAATTCACCCCTCCACTTT,TRBJ1-6,TRBV6-6,.,TRBD1
CASSYGRGNTEAFF,TGTGCCAGCAGTTATGGCAGGGGGAACACTGAAGCTTTCTTT,TRBJ1-1,TRBV14,few,.
CASSSRSSYNEQFF,TGTGCCAGCAGCTCAAGGAGCTCCTACAATGAGCAGTTCTTC,TRBJ2-1,TRBV21-1,few,.
CASSPGGSYGYTF,TGTGCCAGCTCACCGGGGGGTAGCTATGGCTACACCTTC,TRBJ1-2,TRBV18,.,.
CASSQAGDRYNEQFF,TGCGCCAGCAGCCAAGCGGGGGACCGATACAATGAGCAGTTCTTC,TRBJ2-1,TRBV4-3,once,.
CASSYDRGGAYNEQFF,TGCGCCAGCAGCTACGACCGAGGAGGGGCCTACAATGAGCAGTTCTTC,TRBJ2-1,TRBV5-1,.,.
CASSFYRVNTEAFF,TGTGCCAGCAGCTTTTACAGGGTGAACACTGAAGCTTTCTTT,TRBJ1-1,TRBV11-3,.,.
CASSLVSGGPVRTGELFF,TGCGCCAGCAGCTTGGTTAGCGGGGGACCCGTTCGCACCGGGGAGCTGTTTTTT,TRBJ2-2,TRBV5-1,.,TRBD2
CASSPQKANTEAFF,TGTGCCAGCTCACCACAAAAAGCGAACACTGAAGCTTTCTTT,TRBJ1-1,TRBV18,.,.
CASSLDQGNEKLFF,TGTGCCAGCAGCTTAGATCAGGGGAATGAAAAACTGTTTTTT,TRBJ1-4,TRBV7-2,medium-sized,.
CASSTLTDSGNTIYF,TGTGCCAGCAGCACCTTGACGGACTCTGGAAACACCATATATTTT,TRBJ1-3,TRBV7-8,.,.
CASSLWEDTGELFF,TGTGCCAGCAGTTTATGGGAAGACACCGGGGAGCTGTTTTTT,TRBJ2-2,TRBV28,.,.
CASSLGAAQETQYF,TGTGCCAGCAGCTTAGGGGCAGCACAAGAGACCCAGTACTTC,TRBJ2-5,TRBV11-3,.,.
CASRWTSTDTEAFF,TGTGCCAGCAGGTGGACAAGCACGGACACTGAAGCTTTCTTT,TRBJ1-1,TRBV6-1,few,.
CASSISGTVNTGELFF,TGTGCCAGCAGCATATCCGGGACAGTCAACACCGGGGAGCTGTTTTTT,TRBJ2-2,TRBV7-7,.,TRBD1
CASSQRGAASLYGYTF,TGTGCCAGCAGCCAAAGAGGAGCAGCCTCTTTATATGGCTACACCTTC,TRBJ1-2,TRBV28,.,.
CASSFRADTQYF,TGTGCCAGCAGTTTTAGGGCAGATACGCAGTATTTT,TRBJ2-3,TRBV5-5,.,.
CASKETGGGNSPLHF,TGTGCCAGCAAAGAGACAGGGGGCGGTAATTCACCCCTCCACTTT,TRBJ1-6,TRBV2,once,TRBD1
CASSLVRTGELFF,TGTGCCAGCAGCTTAGTCCGGACCGGGGAGCTGTTTTTT,TRBJ2-2,TRBV11-3,.,.